This T cell receptor (beta chain) is drawn from a study of T cell responses to AZD1222 COVID-19 vaccine. Study results and limitations: Seropositive status at baseline applied to only six AZD1222 recipients.

This clone was detected only once. Its antigen is unidentified. The CDR3 is 15 amino acids. CDR1 is MDHEN, CDR2 SYDVKM, per germline. V lost 5 bases and J lost 0, with 11 bases in between. Only in-frame clones appear in the TCRdb table, and some are missing; sequencing was by immunoSEQ multiplex PCR. The sample holds more than 110,000 clones; more than 75% are singletons and the top ten take approximately 2.8%. The specimen was peripheral blood, collected 28 days after the second AZD1222 dose. The sequence derives from an adult who received the AZD1222 COVID-19 vaccine. The rearrangement uses TRBV28 and TRBJ1-5; D ambiguous. The CDR3 DNA is TGTGCCAGCAGTCTCCCGGGTAGTAGCAATCAGCCCCAGCATTTT. Encoded protein: CASSLPGSSNQPQHF.